This T cell receptor beta chain emerged from a study of blood T cell repertoires in COVID-19. In the study overall: Nucleic acid was either cDNA or gDNA, and it came from T cells, B-cell-depleted T cells, or PBMCs.

Per the study methods: From reference gene primer amplification, estimates of nucleated cell counts were derived. Sequencing used immunoSEQ multiplex PCR; TCRdb keeps in-frame clones, though not all of them. From that table come the V and J calls and clone size; the DNA was used to work out D and trimming. The profile covers approximately 240,000 clones, with less than 85% appearing a single time and 4.9% taken by the ten largest. The specimen sequenced was peripheral blood. The source of this sequence is a woman aged 80 or over with active or convalescent COVID-19.

In DNA form, the CDR3 reads TGCAGCGTTTCTAGCGGGGTGCTCACAGATACGCAGTATTTT. The encoded protein is CSVSSGVLTDTQYF. The chain has TRBV29-1 and TRBJ2-3; the match to TRBD2 covers 9 bases. The junction had 5 bases not matched to a gene; V was cut back by 5 bases and J by 2 bases. This CDR3 spans 14 amino acids. CDR1 is SQVTM and CDR2 is ANQGSEA in the germline V gene.